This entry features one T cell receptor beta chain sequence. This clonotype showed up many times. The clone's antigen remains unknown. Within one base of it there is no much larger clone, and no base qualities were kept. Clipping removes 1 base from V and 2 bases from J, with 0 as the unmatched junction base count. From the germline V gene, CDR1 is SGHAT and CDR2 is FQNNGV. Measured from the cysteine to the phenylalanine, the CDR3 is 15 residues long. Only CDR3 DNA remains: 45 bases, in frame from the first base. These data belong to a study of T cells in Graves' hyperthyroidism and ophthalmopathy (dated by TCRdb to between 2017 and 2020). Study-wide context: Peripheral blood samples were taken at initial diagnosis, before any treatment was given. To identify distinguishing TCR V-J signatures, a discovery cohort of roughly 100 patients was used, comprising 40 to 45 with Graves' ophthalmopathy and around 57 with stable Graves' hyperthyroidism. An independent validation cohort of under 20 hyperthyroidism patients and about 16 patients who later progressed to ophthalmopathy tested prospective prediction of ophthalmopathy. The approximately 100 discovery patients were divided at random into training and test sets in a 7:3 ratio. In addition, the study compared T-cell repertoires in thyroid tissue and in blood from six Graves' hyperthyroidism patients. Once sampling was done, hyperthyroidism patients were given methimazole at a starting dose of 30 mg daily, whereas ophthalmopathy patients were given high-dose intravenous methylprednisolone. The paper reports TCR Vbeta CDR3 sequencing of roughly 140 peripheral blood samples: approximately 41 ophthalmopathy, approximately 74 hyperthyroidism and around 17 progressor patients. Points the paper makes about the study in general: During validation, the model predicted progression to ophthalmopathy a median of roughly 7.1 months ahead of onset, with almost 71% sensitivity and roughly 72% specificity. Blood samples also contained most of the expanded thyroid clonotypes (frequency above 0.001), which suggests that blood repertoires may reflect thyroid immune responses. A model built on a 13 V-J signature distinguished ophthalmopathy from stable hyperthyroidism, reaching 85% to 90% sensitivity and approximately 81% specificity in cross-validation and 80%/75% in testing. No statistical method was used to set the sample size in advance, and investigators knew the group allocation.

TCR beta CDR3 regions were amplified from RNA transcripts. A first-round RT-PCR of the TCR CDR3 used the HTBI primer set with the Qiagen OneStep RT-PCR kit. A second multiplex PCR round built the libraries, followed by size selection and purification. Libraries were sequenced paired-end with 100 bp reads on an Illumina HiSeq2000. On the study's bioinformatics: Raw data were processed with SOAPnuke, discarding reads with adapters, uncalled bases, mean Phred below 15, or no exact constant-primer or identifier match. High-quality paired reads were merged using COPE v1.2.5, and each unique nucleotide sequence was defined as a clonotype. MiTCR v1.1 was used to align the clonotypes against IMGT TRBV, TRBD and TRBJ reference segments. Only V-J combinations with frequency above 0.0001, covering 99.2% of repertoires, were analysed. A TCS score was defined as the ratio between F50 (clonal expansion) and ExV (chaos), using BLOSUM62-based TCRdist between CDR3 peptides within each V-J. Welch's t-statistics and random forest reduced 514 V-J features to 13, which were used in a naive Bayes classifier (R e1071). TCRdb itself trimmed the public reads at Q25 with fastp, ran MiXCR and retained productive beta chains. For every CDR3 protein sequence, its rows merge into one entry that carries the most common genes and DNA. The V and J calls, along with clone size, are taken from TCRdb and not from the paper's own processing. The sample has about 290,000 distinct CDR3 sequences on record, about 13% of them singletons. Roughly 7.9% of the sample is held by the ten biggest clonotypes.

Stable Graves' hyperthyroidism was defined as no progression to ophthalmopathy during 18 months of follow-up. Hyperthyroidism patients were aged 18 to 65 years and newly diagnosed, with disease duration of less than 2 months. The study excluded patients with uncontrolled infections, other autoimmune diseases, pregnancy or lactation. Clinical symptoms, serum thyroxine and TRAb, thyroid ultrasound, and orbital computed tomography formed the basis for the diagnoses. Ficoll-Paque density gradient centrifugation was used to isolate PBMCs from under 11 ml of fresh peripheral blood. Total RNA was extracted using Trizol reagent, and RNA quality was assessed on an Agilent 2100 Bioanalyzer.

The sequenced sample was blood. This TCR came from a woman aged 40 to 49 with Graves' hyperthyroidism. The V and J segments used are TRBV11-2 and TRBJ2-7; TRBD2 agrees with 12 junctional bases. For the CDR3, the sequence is CASSLGLAGAYEQYF. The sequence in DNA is TGTGCCAGCAGCTTAGGACTAGCGGGAGCCTACGAGCAGTACTTC.